This T cell receptor beta chain was identified in a study of persistence of HIV-infected CD4 T cells. Overall study results and limits: Within sorted populations, more oligoclonal TCRs accompanied more oligoclonal proviruses.

As to this clone: Its target is not known.

Stimulation used around 10 ug/mL lysate from CMV-infected fibroblasts. CD40L-negative CD69-negative CD45RO-high memory CD4+ T cells were sorted as populations depleted of antigen-responding cells. V lost 2 bases, J lost 5 bases, and 15 bases lay in between. This CDR3 region has 14 residues. Germline-derived CDR1 and CDR2 are GTSNPN and SVGIG (reference sequence). The libraries were made with immunoSEQ version 4 in survey mode. TCRdb's copy holds only in-frame clones and misses some; the assay was immunoSEQ multiplex PCR. Of 25,000 to 35,000 clones listed, 65% to 90% are singletons. The sequencing used CD4+ T cells sorted from PBMCs after roughly 18-hour stimulation, collected from a patient who received antiretroviral therapy. This clonotype was obtained from an adult man with HIV who was CMV-seropositive. The chain employs TRBV30 and TRBJ1-2; maybe TRBD1 (5 bases). CDR3 bases: TGTGCCTGGAGTCAACGGGACGGACGGTATGGCTACACCTTC. This encodes CAWSQRDGRYGYTF.